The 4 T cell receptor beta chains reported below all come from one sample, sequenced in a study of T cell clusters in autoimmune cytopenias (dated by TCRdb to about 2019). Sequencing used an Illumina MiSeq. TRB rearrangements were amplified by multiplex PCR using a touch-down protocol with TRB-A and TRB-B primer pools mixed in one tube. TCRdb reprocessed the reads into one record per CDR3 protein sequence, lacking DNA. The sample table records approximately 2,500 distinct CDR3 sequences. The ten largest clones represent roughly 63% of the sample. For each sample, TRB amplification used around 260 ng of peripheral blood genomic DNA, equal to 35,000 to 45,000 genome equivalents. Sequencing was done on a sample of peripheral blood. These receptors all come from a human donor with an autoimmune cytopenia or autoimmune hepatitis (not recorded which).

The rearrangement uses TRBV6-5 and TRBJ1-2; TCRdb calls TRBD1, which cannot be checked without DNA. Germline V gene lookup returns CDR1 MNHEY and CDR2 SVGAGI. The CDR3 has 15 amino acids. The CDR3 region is CASSSSGTGNYGYTF.

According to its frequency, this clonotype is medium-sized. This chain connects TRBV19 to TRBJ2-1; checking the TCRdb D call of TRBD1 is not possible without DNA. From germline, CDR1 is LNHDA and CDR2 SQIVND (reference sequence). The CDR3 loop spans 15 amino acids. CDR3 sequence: CASTRQGLSYNEQFF.

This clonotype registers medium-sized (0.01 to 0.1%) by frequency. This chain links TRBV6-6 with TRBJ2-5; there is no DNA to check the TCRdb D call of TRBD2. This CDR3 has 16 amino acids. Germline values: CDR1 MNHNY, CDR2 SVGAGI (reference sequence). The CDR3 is CASSRGWAPPQETQYF.

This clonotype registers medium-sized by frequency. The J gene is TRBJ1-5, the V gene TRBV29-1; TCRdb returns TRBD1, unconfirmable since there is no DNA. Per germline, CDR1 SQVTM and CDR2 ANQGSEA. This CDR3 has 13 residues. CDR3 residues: CSVLGTDNQPQHF.